Listed below are T cell receptor beta chains from one sample, sequenced in a study of blood T cell repertoires in COVID-19. Using immunoSEQ multiplex PCR, the repertoire was profiled, and TCRdb retains in-frame clones only, with some absent. Of about 150,000 clones in the sample, approximately 86% were seen once. The sequencing input was peripheral blood. The receptors originated from a man between 65 and 85 years old with acute or convalescent COVID-19. CDR3s include the opening cysteine and the closing phenylalanine or tryptophan. Fields, in order: clone size, V gene, J gene, D gene, CDR3 protein, CDR3 DNA. The D gene is left open where the match is weak. Some rows have no size entry. The others give once, few or many, or a class for an expanded clone.

size: few
V: TRBV10-1
J: TRBJ2-1
D: TRBD2
CDR3: CASSPHRTSGRTNEQFF
DNA: TGCGCCAGCAGTCCCCACCGGACTAGCGGGAGGACCAATGAGCAGTTCTTC

size: .
V: TRBV2
J: TRBJ2-1
D: TRBD2
CDR3: CASSEASVLAGDNEQFF
DNA: TGTGCCAGCAGTGAAGCGTCGGTCCTAGCGGGGGACAATGAGCAGTTCTTC

size: .
V: TRBV4-1
J: TRBJ1-6
D: TRBD1
CDR3: CASSQEPGQGWSPLHF
DNA: TGCGCCAGCAGCCAAGAGCCGGGACAGGGATGGTCACCCCTCCACTTT

size: few
V: TRBV14
J: TRBJ2-7
D: .
CDR3: CASSQDLISYEQYF
DNA: TGTGCCAGCAGCCAAGATTTAATATCCTACGAGCAGTACTTC

size: few
V: TRBV9
J: TRBJ1-6
D: .
CDR3: CASSGGLSSYNSPLHF
DNA: TGTGCCAGCAGCGGAGGACTAAGCTCCTATAATTCACCCCTCCACTTT

size: .
V: TRBV5-4
J: TRBJ2-7
D: TRBD1
CDR3: CASSWTGNYEQYF
DNA: TGTGCCAGCAGCTGGACAGGAAATTACGAGCAGTACTTC

size: .
V: TRBV6-5
J: TRBJ1-6
D: .
CDR3: CASSYARGGNSPLHF
DNA: TGTGCCAGCAGTTACGCGAGGGGGGGGAATTCACCCCTCCACTTT

size: .
V: TRBV5-1
J: TRBJ1-5
D: .
CDR3: CASSLEAGRVNQPQHF
DNA: TGCGCCAGCAGCTTGGAGGCGGGAAGGGTCAATCAGCCCCAGCATTTT

size: .
V: TRBV9
J: TRBJ2-1
D: TRBD2
CDR3: CASSVGAAGVHNEQFF
DNA: TGTGCCAGCAGCGTAGGTGCGGCGGGAGTCCATAATGAGCAGTTCTTC

size: .
V: TRBV7-9
J: TRBJ2-1
D: TRBD2
CDR3: CASSLEAGTSQFF
DNA: TGTGCCAGCAGCTTAGAGGCCGGGACTAGCCAGTTCTTC

size: .
V: TRBV9
J: TRBJ1-1
D: .
CDR3: CASSVGVRGTEAFF
DNA: TGTGCCAGCAGCGTAGGGGTCAGGGGCACTGAAGCTTTCTTT

size: .
V: TRBV27
J: TRBJ2-3
D: .
CDR3: CASSYGGRITDTQYF
DNA: TGTGCCAGCAGTTACGGGGGGCGCATAACAGATACGCAGTATTTT

size: .
V: TRBV27
J: TRBJ2-7
D: .
CDR3: CASSPYLGVYEQYF
DNA: TGTGCCAGCAGTCCATATCTGGGAGTTTACGAGCAGTACTTC

size: .
V: TRBV28
J: TRBJ2-2
D: TRBD2
CDR3: CASSPKLAGVYGGELFF
DNA: TGTGCCAGCAGTCCCAAACTAGCGGGAGTATACGGCGGGGAGCTGTTTTTT

size: .
V: TRBV11-2
J: TRBJ2-2
D: .
CDR3: CASSLGGGNTGELFF
DNA: TGTGCCAGCAGCTTAGGAGGGGGGAACACCGGGGAGCTGTTTTTT

size: .
V: TRBV3-1/TRBV3-2
J: TRBJ1-4
D: TRBD1
CDR3: CASSQGQGRNEKLFF
DNA: TGTGCCAGCAGCCAAGGACAGGGGCGGAATGAAAAACTGTTTTTT

size: .
V: TRBV6-5
J: TRBJ2-7
D: TRBD2
CDR3: CASNPSGKRFYEQYF
DNA: TGTGCCAGCAACCCAAGCGGGAAACGATTCTACGAGCAGTACTTC

size: .
V: TRBV18
J: TRBJ2-3
D: .
CDR3: CASSREVSTDTQYF
DNA: TGTGCCAGCTCACGGGAGGTTAGCACAGATACGCAGTATTTT

size: .
V: TRBV5-6
J: TRBJ2-3
D: TRBD2
CDR3: CASSQAGGPSDTQYF
DNA: TGTGCCAGCAGCCAAGCGGGAGGGCCCTCCGATACGCAGTATTTT